The clone carrying this T cell receptor beta chain came up once. The antigen is not known. This record comes from a study of T cell responses to AZD1222 COVID-19 vaccine. Broader study findings: Spike-wide vaccine-associated CD4 TCRs dominated at 160-218 and 743-854. With two AZD1222 doses given, Spike-specific TCR breadth and depth both rose.

Germline-derived CDR1 and CDR2 are SGHTA and FQGNSA. V dropped 4 bases and J dropped 0 bases, with 13 bases sitting between them. The CDR3 loop spans 17 amino acids. Only in-frame clones appear in the TCRdb table, and some are missing; sequencing was by immunoSEQ multiplex PCR. The sample has 150,000 to 160,000 clones; less than 95% are singletons. The sequence was obtained from an adult in good health. This chain uses TRBV7-2 with TRBJ2-6, with D perhaps matching TRBD2 (5 bases). The sequencing here drew on peripheral blood, taken on day 0 of AZD1222 vaccination. In DNA, the CDR3 is TGTGCCAGCAGCTCCTCGGACTCAGACTCTGGGGCCAACGTCCTGACTTTC. It translates to CASSSSDSDSGANVLTF.